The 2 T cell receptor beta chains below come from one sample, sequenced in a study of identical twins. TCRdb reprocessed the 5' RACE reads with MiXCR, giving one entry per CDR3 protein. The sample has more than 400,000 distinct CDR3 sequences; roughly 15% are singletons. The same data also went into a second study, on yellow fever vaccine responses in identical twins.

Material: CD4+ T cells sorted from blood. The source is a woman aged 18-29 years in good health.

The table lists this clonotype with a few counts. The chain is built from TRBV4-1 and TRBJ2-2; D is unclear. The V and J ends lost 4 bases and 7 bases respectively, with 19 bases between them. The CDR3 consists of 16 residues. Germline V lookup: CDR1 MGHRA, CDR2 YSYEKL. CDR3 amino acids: CASSPPPVGLGGELFF. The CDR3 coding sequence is TGCGCCAGCAGCCCCCCTCCGGTCGGGTTAGGCGGGGAGCTGTTTTTT.

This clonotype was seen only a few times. CDR3 region: CASSLLRQGAFF. The CDR3 nucleotides read TGTGCCAGCAGCTTATTAAGGCAGGGAGCTTTCTTT. The genes are TRBV11-2 and TRBJ1-1, with D possibly matching TRBD1 (5 bases). The CDR3 length is 12 residues. Germline loops: CDR1 SGHAT, CDR2 FQNNGV. Trimming took 2 bases from V and 10 from J, leaving 11 bases between them.